The 23 T cell receptor beta chains presented below share a single source sample, sequenced in a study of shared clonotypes between healthy human individuals (dated by TCRdb to the early 2020s). Libraries came from the immunoSEQ multiplex PCR assay. TCRdb carries this immuneACCESS record with in-frame sequences only. Its versions omit some clonotypes, under half of them owing to an unresolved V gene in the studies checked, with the rest unexplained. For this sample there are 190,000 or so clones; approximately 60% appear just once. The ten largest clones take up about 10% of the sample. Sequencing was done on a sample of memory CD4+ T cells sorted from blood. The cell subset or site label for this specimen denotes: CD45RA-negative fraction. The receptor source for this set is a man aged 30-40 years in good health.

V usage is TRBV7-6 and J usage is TRBJ1-5; possible D gene TRBD1, 6 bases. The CDR3 covers 13 residues. Germline V gene sequence: CDR1 SGHVS, CDR2 FNYEAQ. Trimming cost V 5 bases and J 5 bases, with 10 bases left between them. CDR3 amino acids: CASSLNRDQPQHF. CDR3 DNA: TGTGCCAGCAGCCTCAACAGGGATCAGCCCCAGCATTTT.

The gene calls are TRBV25-1 and TRBJ2-3, with D perhaps matching TRBD2 (5 bases). The germline gives CDR1 MGHDK, CDR2 SYGVNS. This CDR3 region has 15 residues. V was clipped by 3 bases and J by 1 base, with 11 bases between them. CDR3 in DNA: TGTGCCAGCAGTGACGGTTGGCGGGGCACAGATACGCAGTATTTT. It is translated as CASSDGWRGTDTQYF.

V gene TRBV9 combines with J gene TRBJ2-1; 8 bases align to TRBD2. Germline values: CDR1 SGDLS, CDR2 YYNGEE. V gave up 0 bases and J gave up 8 bases; unmatched junction bases: 16. The CDR3 has 18 residues. The CDR3 loop reads CASSVAVDGRAGGHEQFF. The CDR3 DNA reads TGTGCCAGCAGCGTAGCGGTGGACGGGAGGGCCGGTGGGCATGAGCAGTTCTTC.

V usage is TRBV7-9 and J usage is TRBJ1-4, with no clear D. The germline gives CDR1 SEHNR, CDR2 FQNEAQ (reference sequence). The CDR3 sequence is 15 residues long. V lost 5 bases and J 7 bases, leaving 17 bases between the germline ends. Here the CDR3 reads CASSLDISLGEKLFF. In DNA form, the CDR3 reads TGTGCCAGCAGCCTTGACATTTCCCTGGGTGAAAAACTGTTTTTT. The full variable domain, in which reference TRBV7-9 and TRBJ1-4 provide the parts outside the CDR3, is DTGVSQNPRHKITKRGQNVTFRCDPISEHNRLYWYRQTLGQGPEFLTYFQNEAQLEKSRLLSDRFSAERPKGSFSTLEIQRTEQGDSAMYLCASSLDISLGEKLFFGSGTQLSVL.

This chain connects TRBV5-1 to TRBJ2-2; 14 bases are shared with TRBD2. Germline CDR1 and CDR2: SGHRS and YFSETQ. After removal of 4 bases from V and 5 bases from J, the junction contained 7 bases not matched to a gene. The CDR3 has 17 amino acids. CDR3 loop: CASSGTSGSWGTGELFF. CDR3 nucleotides: TGCGCCAGCAGCGGGACTAGCGGGAGTTGGGGGACCGGGGAGCTGTTTTTT. The full variable domain, its missing parts supplied by reference TRBV5-1 and TRBJ2-2, is KAGVTQTPRYLIKTRGQQVTLSCSPISGHRSVSWYQQTPGQGLQFLFEYFSETQRNKGNFPGRFSGRQFSNSRSEMNVSTLELGDSALYLCASSGTSGSWGTGELFFGEGSRLTVL.

This clone showed up just once. The rearrangement links TRBV14 to TRBJ2-3; TRBD2 aligns across 15 bases. Germline lookup yields CDR1 SGHDN and CDR2 FVKESK. The CDR3 has 16 amino acids. V trimming: 5 bases; J trimming: 4 bases; junction bases outside the gene matches: 4. The CDR3 is CASSKGLAGGADTQYF. DNA of the CDR3: TGTGCCAGCAGCAAAGGACTAGCGGGAGGGGCAGATACGCAGTATTTT.

This clone has just one count. The rearrangement joins TRBV5-6 to TRBJ1-2; TRBD1 agrees at 9 bases. Germline loops: CDR1 SGHDT, CDR2 YYEEEE. The CDR3 totals 14 residues. After removal of 6 bases from V and 6 bases from J, the junction contained 9 bases not matched to a gene. The CDR3 loop reads CASTTGGADHGYTF. CDR3 in DNA: TGTGCCAGCACCACAGGGGGCGCGGATCATGGCTACACCTTC.

The rearrangement uses TRBV28 and TRBJ2-3; 10 nucleotides align to TRBD2. V was clipped by 5 bases and J by 1 base; unmatched bases: 3. Germline values: CDR1 MDHEN, CDR2 SYDVKM. The CDR3 totals 15 residues. DNA of the CDR3: TGTGCCAGCAGTCCACTAGCGGGGCGCACAGATACGCAGTATTTT. Its translation: CASSPLAGRTDTQYF.

J is TRBJ1-5 and V is TRBV2; no clear D gene. Germline-derived CDR1 and CDR2 are SNHLY and FYNNEI. The CDR3 has 16 residues. V was shortened by 5 bases and J by 0 bases, with 14 bases between the two germline ends. The CDR3 nucleotides read TGTGCCAGCAGTCCTCAGGACGACTATAGCAATCAGCCCCAGCATTTT. Its translation: CASSPQDDYSNQPQHF.

The chain has TRBV29-1 and TRBJ2-3, with a possible D match to TRBD1 (5 bases). CDR1 is SQVTM and CDR2 is ANQGSEA in the germline V gene. Trimming stripped 6 bases from V and 2 bases from J, with 15 bases between. CDR3 size: 14 residues. In nucleotides, the CDR3 is TGCAGCGTCGAGCGTCAGGGTGTCACAGATACGCAGTATTTT. Its protein product is CSVERQGVTDTQYF.

The chain joins TRBV18 to TRBJ2-7; D is tentatively TRBD1 or TRBD2 (5 bases each). This CDR3 is 14 amino acids long. Trimming cost V 8 bases and J 2 bases, with 16 bases left between them. Germline assignment: CDR1 KGHSH and CDR2 LQKENI. CDR3 sequence (DNA): TGTGCCAGCCACCCGGGGCAGGGAACCTACGAGCAGTACTTC. Translated, it gives CASHPGQGTYEQYF.

This clone came up once. The chain links TRBV11-2 to TRBJ1-3; D unclear. V lost 2 bases, J lost 0 bases, and 8 bases lay in between. The CDR3 length is 15 residues. Germline assignment: CDR1 SGHAT and CDR2 FQNNGV. The CDR3 is CASSLIGYSGNTIYF. The CDR3 DNA reads TGTGCCAGCAGCTTAATTGGTTACTCTGGAAACACCATATATTTT.

V and J are TRBV6-1 and TRBJ2-7, with D perhaps TRBD1 (5 bases). Trimming took 7 bases from V and 4 from J, leaving 11 bases between them. This CDR3 region has 12 residues. Germline assignment: CDR1 MNHNS and CDR2 SASEGT. CDR3 bases: TGTGCCAGCACCTCGACAGTTTACGAGCAGTACTTC. Protein sequence: CASTSTVYEQYF.

V is TRBV6-5 and J is TRBJ2-2; D call uncertain. Germline lookup yields CDR1 MNHEY and CDR2 SVGAGI. Trimming took 0 bases from V and 4 from J, leaving 12 bases between them. This CDR3 contains 16 residues. In DNA, the CDR3 is TGTGCCAGCAGTTACTCGAGTGTAGGAAGCACCGGGGAGCTGTTTTTT. Encoded protein: CASSYSSVGSTGELFF.

The chain couples TRBV6-5 to TRBJ2-3; D unclear. CDR1 is MNHEY and CDR2 is SVGAGI in the germline V gene. Trimming took off 2 bases at V and 2 bases at J, with 8 bases between the two ends. This CDR3 has 14 amino acids. The CDR3 sequence is CASSYERYTDTQYF. The CDR3 bases are TGTGCCAGCAGTTACGAACGCTACACAGATACGCAGTATTTT.

CDR3 nucleotide sequence: TGCGCCAGCAGCACGGGACTAGCGGGCACCCATAAGACCCAGTACTTC. This sequence encodes CASSTGLAGTHKTQYF. The chain has TRBV5-1 and TRBJ2-5, with 12 bases fitting TRBD2. Trimming cost V 4 bases and J 6 bases; bases outside gene matches: 10. CDR3 length equals 16 residues. Germline V gene lookup returns CDR1 SGHRS and CDR2 YFSETQ. The full variable domain, its missing parts supplied by reference TRBV5-1 and TRBJ2-5, is KAGVTQTPRYLIKTRGQQVTLSCSPISGHRSVSWYQQTPGQGLQFLFEYFSETQRNKGNFPGRFSGRQFSNSRSEMNVSTLELGDSALYLCASSTGLAGTHKTQYFGPGTRLLVL.

This chain uses TRBV10-3 with TRBJ2-7; 7 bases align to TRBD2. The germline V gene has CDR1 ENHRY and CDR2 SYGVKD. The CDR3 is made up of 13 amino acids. J lost 3 bases, V lost 6 bases, and 5 bases had no gene match. CDR3 coding DNA: TGTGCCATCAGCTACCGGGGGGACTACGAGCAGTACTTC. Its protein product is CAISYRGDYEQYF.

The rearrangement uses TRBV5-4 and TRBJ2-7; maybe TRBD1 (6 bases). The germline V gene has CDR1 SGHNT and CDR2 YYREEE (reference sequence). Trimming took 1 base from V and 2 from J, leaving 10 bases between them. This CDR3 is 14 amino acids long. The CDR3 nucleotides are TGTGCCAGCAGCTTGACAGGGAGCGCCTACGAGCAGTACTTC. Amino acids: CASSLTGSAYEQYF.

This sequence joins TRBV2 and TRBJ1-5; D perhaps matches TRBD1 (5 bases). Trimming shortened V by 5 bases and J by 5 bases, and 16 bases separated the two germline ends. CDR1 is SNHLY, CDR2 FYNNEI, per germline. The CDR3 covers 15 residues. The CDR3 nucleotides read TGTGCCAGCAGTCTGACTCTGGGGGAAGATCAGCCCCAGCATTTT. It specifies CASSLTLGEDQPQHF.

The CDR3 DNA is TGTGCCAGCAGTTCCCGACTAGCGGGAGGGAATGAGCAGTTCTTC. Its protein is CASSSRLAGGNEQFF. The chain joins TRBV28 to TRBJ2-1; 14 nucleotides line up with TRBD2. From germline, CDR1 is MDHEN and CDR2 SYDVKM. The V segment lost 4 bases and the J segment 7 bases; nucleotides outside the gene matches: 3. The CDR3 covers 15 residues.

This chain joins TRBV5-1 and TRBJ2-1, with 11 positions matching TRBD2. CDR3 length: 16 residues. Looked up from germline, CDR1 is SGHRS and CDR2 is YFSETQ. V was clipped by 6 bases and J by 5 bases; unmatched bases: 10. The CDR3 coding sequence is TGCGCCAGCATTAGAGTAGCGGGAGGGGGTAACAATGAGCAGTTCTTC. Amino acid sequence: CASIRVAGGGNNEQFF.

The CDR3 protein is CASSLGPEASTDTQYF. The CDR3 DNA sequence: TGTGCCAGCAGCTTAGGTCCAGAGGCTAGCACAGATACGCAGTATTTT. The chain uses TRBV11-1 and TRBJ2-3; D gene uncertain. The length of the CDR3 is 16 residues. The V end was cut by 1 base, the J end by 0 bases, with 11 bases between. CDR1 and CDR2 from the germline V gene are SGHAT and FQDESV (reference sequence).

The rearrangement uses TRBV14 and TRBJ2-7, with a tentative D call TRBD1 (6 bases). CDR1 is SGHDN and CDR2 is FVKESK in the germline V gene. The CDR3 has 15 residues. V was shortened by 3 bases and J by 3 bases, with 15 bases between the two germline ends. CDR3 nucleotide sequence: TGTGCCAGCAGCCAGCTTATCGGACAGTTCTACGAGCAGTACTTC. Translating it yields CASSQLIGQFYEQYF.